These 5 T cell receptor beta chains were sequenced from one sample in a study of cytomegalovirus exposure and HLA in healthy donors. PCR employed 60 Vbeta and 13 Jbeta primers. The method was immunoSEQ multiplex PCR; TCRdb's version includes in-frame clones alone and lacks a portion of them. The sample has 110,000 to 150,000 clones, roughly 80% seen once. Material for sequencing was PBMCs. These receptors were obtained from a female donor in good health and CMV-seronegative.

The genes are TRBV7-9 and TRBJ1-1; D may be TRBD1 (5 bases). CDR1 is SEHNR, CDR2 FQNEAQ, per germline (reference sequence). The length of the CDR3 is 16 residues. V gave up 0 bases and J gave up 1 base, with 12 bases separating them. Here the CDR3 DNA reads TGTGCCAGCAGCTTAGCGGCCCAGGGATGGAACACTGAAGCTTTCTTT. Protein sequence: CASSLAAQGWNTEAFF.

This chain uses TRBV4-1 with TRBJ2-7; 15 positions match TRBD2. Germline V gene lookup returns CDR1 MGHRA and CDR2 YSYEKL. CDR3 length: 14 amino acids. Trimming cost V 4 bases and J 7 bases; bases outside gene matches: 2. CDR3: CASSLGLAGGEQYF. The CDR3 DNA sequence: TGCGCCAGCAGCCTGGGACTAGCGGGAGGTGAGCAGTACTTC.

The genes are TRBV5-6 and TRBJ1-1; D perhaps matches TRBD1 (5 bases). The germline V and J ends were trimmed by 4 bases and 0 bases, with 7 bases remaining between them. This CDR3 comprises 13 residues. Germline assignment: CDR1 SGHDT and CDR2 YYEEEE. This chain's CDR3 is CASSPDMNTEAFF. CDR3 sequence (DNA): TGTGCCAGCAGCCCGGACATGAACACTGAAGCTTTCTTT.

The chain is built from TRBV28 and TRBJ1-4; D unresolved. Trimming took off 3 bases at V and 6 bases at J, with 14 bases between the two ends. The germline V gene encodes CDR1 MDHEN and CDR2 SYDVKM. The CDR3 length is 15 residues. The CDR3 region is CASSFFPGMHEKLFF. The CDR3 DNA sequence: TGTGCCAGCAGTTTCTTCCCGGGGATGCATGAAAAACTGTTTTTT.

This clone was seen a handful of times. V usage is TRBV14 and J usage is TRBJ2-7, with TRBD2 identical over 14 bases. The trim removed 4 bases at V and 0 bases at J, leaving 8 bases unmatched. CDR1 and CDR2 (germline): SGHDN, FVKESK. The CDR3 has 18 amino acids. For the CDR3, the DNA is TGTGCCAGCAGCCCAGGACTAGCGGGAGGCCCCCTCTCCTACGAGCAGTACTTC. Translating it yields CASSPGLAGGPLSYEQYF.